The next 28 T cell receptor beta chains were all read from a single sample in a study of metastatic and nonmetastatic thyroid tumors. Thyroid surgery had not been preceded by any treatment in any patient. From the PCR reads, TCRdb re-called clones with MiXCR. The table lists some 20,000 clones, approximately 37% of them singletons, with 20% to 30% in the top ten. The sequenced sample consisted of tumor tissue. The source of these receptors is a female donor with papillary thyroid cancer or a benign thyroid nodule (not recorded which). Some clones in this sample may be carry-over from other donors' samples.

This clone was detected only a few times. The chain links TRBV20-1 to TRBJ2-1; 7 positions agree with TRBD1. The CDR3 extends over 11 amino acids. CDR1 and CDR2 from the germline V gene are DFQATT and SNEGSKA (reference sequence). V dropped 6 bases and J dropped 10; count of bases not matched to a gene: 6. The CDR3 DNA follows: TGCAGTGCGGGACAGCGGACCGAGCAGTTCTTC. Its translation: CSAGQRTEQFF.

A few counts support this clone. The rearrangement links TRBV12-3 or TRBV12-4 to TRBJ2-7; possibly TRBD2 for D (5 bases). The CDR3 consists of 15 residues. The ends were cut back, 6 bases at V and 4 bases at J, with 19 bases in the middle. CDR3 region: CASRDGKAGLYEQYF. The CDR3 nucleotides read TGTGCCAGCAGGGACGGGAAGGCAGGACTTTACGAGCAGTACTTC.

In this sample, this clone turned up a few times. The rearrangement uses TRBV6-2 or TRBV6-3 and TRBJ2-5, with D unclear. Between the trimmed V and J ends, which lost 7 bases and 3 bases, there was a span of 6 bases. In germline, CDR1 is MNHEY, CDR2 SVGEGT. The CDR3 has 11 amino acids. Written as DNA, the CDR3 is TGTGCCAGCAATGGGAAAGAGACCCAGTACTTC. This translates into CASNGKETQYF.

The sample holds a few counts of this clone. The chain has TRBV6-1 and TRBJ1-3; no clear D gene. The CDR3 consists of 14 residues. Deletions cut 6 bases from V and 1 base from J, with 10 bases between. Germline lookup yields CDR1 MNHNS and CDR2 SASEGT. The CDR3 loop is CASSDPGSGNTIYF. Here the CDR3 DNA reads TGTGCCAGCAGCGACCCGGGGTCTGGAAACACCATATATTTT.

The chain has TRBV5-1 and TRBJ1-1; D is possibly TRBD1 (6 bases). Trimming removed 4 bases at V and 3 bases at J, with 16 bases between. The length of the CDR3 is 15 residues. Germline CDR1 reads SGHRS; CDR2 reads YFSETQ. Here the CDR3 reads CASSISTGMDTEAFF. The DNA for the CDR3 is TGCGCCAGCAGCATCTCGACAGGTATGGACACTGAAGCTTTCTTT.

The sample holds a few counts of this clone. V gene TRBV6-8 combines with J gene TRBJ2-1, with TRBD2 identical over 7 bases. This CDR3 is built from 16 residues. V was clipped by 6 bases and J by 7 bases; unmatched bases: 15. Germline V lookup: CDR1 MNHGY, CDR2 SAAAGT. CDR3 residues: CASRPLRSGELNEQFF. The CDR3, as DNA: TGTGCCAGCAGACCGCTAAGGAGCGGGGAACTAAATGAGCAGTTCTTC.

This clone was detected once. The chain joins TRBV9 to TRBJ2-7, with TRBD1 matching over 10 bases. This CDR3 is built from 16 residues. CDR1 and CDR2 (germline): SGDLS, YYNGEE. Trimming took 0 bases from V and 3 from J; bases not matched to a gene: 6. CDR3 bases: TGTGCCAGCAGCGTAGGGGGACAGGGGCACCTCTACGAGCAGTACTTC. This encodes CASSVGGQGHLYEQYF.

The chain's CDR3 is CASSLSGSSYEQYF. As DNA, the CDR3 is TGTGCCAGCAGCTTAAGCGGGAGCTCCTACGAGCAGTACTTC. The chain has TRBV11-1 and TRBJ2-7; 8 positions agree with TRBD2. This CDR3 has 14 amino acids. J gave up 0 bases and V 2 bases, and 0 bases lay outside the gene matches. Germline CDR1 is SGHAT and CDR2 is FQDESV (reference sequence).

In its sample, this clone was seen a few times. CDR3: CASTLLAGSNEQFF. As DNA, the CDR3 is TGTGCCAGCACCCTCCTAGCGGGATCGAATGAGCAGTTCTTC. The gene calls are TRBV6-1 and TRBJ2-1; 9 bases fit TRBD2. V dropped 7 bases and J dropped 7; count of bases not matched to a gene: 8. The germline CDR1 and CDR2 sequences are MNHNS and SASEGT. The CDR3 is made up of 14 amino acids.

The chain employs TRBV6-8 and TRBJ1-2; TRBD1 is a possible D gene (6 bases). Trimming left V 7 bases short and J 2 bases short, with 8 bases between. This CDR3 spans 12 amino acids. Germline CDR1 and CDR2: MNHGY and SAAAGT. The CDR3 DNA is TGTGCCAGCAACAGGGTGAACTATGGCTACACCTTC. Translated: CASNRVNYGYTF.

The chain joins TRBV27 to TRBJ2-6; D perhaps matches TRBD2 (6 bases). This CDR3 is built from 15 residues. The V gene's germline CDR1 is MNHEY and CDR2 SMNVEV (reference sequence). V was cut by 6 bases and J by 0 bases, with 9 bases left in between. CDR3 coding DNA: TGTGCCAGCAGCCCCGGGGGCTCTGGGGCCAACGTCCTGACTTTC. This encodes CASSPGGSGANVLTF.

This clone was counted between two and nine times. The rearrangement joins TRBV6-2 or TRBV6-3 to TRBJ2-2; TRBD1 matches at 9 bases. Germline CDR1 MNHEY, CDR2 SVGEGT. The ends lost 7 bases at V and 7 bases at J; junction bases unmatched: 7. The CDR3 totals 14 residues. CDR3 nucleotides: TGTGCCAGCACTCGGACAGGGGCCGGCGGGGAGCTGTTTTTT. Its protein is CASTRTGAGGELFF.

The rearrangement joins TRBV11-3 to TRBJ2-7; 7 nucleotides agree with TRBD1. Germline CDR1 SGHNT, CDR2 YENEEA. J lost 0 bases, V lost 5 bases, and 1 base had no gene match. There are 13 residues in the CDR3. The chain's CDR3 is CASSRQGSYEQYF. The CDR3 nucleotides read TGTGCCAGCAGCCGACAGGGCTCCTACGAGCAGTACTTC.

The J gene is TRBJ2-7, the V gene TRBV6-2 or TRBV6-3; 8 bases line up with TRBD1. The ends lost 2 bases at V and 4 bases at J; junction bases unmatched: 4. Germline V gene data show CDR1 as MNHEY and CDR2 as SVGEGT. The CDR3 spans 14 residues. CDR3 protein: CASSYRDRLYEQYF. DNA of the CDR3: TGTGCCAGCAGTTACCGGGACAGGCTGTACGAGCAGTACTTC.

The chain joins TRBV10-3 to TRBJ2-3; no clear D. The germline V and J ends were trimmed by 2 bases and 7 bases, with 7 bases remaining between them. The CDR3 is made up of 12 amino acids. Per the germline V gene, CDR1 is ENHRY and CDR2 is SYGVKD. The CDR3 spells CAISENGNTQYF. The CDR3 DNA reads TGTGCCATCAGTGAGAACGGAAATACGCAGTATTTT.

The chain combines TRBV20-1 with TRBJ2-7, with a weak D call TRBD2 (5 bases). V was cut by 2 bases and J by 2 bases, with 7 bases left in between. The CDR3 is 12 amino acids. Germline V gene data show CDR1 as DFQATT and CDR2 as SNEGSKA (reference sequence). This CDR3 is CSARREAYEQYF. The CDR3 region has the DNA TGCAGTGCTAGACGGGAAGCCTACGAGCAGTACTTC.

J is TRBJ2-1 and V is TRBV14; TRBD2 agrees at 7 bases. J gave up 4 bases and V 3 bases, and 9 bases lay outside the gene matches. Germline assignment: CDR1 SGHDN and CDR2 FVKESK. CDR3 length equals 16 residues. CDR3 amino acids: CASSHKRDPTYNEQFF. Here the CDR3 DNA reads TGTGCCAGCAGCCATAAGCGGGATCCTACTTACAATGAGCAGTTCTTC.

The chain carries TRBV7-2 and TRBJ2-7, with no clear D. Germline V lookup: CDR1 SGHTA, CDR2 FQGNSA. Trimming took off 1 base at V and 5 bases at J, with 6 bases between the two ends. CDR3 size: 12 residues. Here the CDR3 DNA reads TGTGCCAGCAGCTTAGACTTGGACGAGCAGTACTTC. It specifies CASSLDLDEQYF.

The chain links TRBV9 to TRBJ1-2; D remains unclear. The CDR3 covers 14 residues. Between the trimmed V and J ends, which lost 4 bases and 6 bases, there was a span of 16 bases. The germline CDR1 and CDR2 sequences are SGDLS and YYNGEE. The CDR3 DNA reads TGTGCCAGCAGCCCCGCCCCCAGGACGAATGGCTACACCTTC. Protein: CASSPAPRTNGYTF.

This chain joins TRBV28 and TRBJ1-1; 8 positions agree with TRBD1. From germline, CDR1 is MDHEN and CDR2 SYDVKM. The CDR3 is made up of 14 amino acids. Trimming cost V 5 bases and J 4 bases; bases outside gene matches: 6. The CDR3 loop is CASSATGGPTEAFF. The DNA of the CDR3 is TGTGCCAGCAGTGCTACAGGGGGGCCCACTGAAGCTTTCTTT.

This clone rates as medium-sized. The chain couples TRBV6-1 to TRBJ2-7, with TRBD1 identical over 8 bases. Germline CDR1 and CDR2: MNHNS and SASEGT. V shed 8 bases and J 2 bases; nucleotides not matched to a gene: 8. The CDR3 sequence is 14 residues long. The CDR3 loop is CASSRDRNTYEQYF. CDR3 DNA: TGTGCCAGCTCAAGGGACAGGAATACCTACGAGCAGTACTTC.

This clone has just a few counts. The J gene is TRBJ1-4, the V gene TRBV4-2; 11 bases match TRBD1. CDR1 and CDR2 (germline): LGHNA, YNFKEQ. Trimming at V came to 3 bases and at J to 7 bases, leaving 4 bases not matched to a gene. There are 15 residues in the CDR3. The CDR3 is CASSQGTGGLEKLFF. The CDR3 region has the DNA TGTGCCAGCAGCCAGGGGACAGGGGGACTTGAAAAACTGTTTTTT.

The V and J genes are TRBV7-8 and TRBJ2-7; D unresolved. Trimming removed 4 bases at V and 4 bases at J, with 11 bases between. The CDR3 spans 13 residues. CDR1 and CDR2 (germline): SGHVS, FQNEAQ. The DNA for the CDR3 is TGTGCCAGCAGCTGGGGAAGTTGGTACGAGCAGTACTTC. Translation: CASSWGSWYEQYF.

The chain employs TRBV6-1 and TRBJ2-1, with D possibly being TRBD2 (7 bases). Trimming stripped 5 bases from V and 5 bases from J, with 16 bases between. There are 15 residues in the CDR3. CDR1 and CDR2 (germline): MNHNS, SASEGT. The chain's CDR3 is CASSKARGTNNEQFF. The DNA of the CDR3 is TGTGCCAGCAGTAAGGCAAGGGGGACTAACAATGAGCAGTTCTTC.

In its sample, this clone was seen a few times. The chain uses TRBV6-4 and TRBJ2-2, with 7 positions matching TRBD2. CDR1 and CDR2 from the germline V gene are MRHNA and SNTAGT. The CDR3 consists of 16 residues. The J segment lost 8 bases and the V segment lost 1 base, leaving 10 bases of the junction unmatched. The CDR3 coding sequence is TGTGCCAGCAGTGACTGGGGGGGTCGACCTACTGGGGAGCTGTTTTTT. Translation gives CASSDWGGRPTGELFF.

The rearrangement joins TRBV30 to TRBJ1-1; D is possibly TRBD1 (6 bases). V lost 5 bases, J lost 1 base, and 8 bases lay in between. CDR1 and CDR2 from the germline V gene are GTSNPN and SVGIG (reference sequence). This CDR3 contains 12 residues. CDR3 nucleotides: TGTGCCTGGCGGACAGAGAACACTGAAGCTTTCTTT. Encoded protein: CAWRTENTEAFF.

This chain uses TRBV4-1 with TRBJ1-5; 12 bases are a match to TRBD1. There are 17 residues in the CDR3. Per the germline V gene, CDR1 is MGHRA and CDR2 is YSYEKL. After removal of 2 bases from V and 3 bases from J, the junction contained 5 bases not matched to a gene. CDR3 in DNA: TGCGCCAGCAGCCAACCTCCGGGACAGGGGGCCAATCAGCCCCAGCATTTT. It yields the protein CASSQPPGQGANQPQHF.

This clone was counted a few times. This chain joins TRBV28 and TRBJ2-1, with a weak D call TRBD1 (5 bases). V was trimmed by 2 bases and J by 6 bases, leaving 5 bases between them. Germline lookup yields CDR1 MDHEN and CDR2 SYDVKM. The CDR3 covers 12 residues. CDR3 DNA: TGTGCCAGCAGTTTACAGGGCAATGAGCAGTTCTTC. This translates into CASSLQGNEQFF.